This T cell receptor beta chain was profiled in a study of blood T cell repertoires in COVID-19. Study as a whole: T cells, B-cell-depleted T cells, or PBMCs provided the cDNA or gDNA that served as material.

Enrolment of Seattle patients took place during active infection, and they were followed longitudinally. Data came from immunoSEQ multiplex PCR; TCRdb stores just in-frame clones and leaves some out. The sample includes over 200,000 clones, more than 85% of them seen just once. The TCR originated in a person aged 18-30 years with COVID-19, enrolled during active disease. The sample was peripheral blood.

The CDR3 sequence: CASSLDGKQGNEKLFF. The DNA for the CDR3 is TGTGCCAGCAGCTTAGATGGGAAGCAGGGGAATGAAAAACTGTTTTTT. J is TRBJ1-4 and V is TRBV11-3; maybe TRBD1 (6 bases). The germline V and J ends were trimmed by 0 bases and 5 bases, with 13 bases remaining between them. The CDR3 is 16 residues long. CDR1 and CDR2 from the germline V gene are SGHNT and YENEEA.